Each of the 16 T cell receptor beta chains below was sequenced from the same sample in a study of CD8 T cells in Susac syndrome (dated 2019 in TCRdb). Libraries were constructed by the immunoSEQ multiplex PCR assay. RNA was extracted with the RNeasy kit and roughly 0.45 to 1 ug was reverse transcribed using random hexamers. The public sequencing data were trimmed at Q25 with fastp and processed into clonotypes with MiXCR by TCRdb, which kept only in-frame beta chains. CDR3 protein duplicates are merged, each entry listing the most common genes and DNA. Here the sample has about 430,000 distinct CDR3 sequences; approximately 89% occur a single time. Approximately 0.12% of the sample belongs to the ten largest clones. The sequencing input was CD8+ T cells from PBMCs. The receptors shown here come from a human donor with multiple sclerosis.

This clonotype was counted a few times. V usage is TRBV30 and J usage is TRBJ2-1; 12 bases agree with TRBD1. Unmatched junction bases numbered 3, after V lost 5 bases and J lost 7 bases. From germline, CDR1 is GTSNPN and CDR2 SVGIG (reference sequence). The CDR3 contains 13 residues. This CDR3 is CAWGTGGWNEQFF. CDR3 DNA: TGTGCCTGGGGGACAGGGGGCTGGAATGAGCAGTTCTTC.

The chain links TRBV7-6 to TRBJ1-5; 7 bases are shared with TRBD1. The CDR3 extends over 17 amino acids. The V and J ends lost 2 bases and 2 bases, in that order; junction bases with no gene match: 9. Germline V CDR1 and CDR2: SGHVS, FNYEAQ. The CDR3 DNA follows: TGTGCCAGCAGCTTATTAGGAGGGGGCGCGGGCAATCAGCCCCAGCATTTT. This codes for CASSLLGGGAGNQPQHF.

This clonotype was seen a few times. The V gene is TRBV27, the J gene TRBJ2-7; D ambiguous. Trimming took off 5 bases at V and 5 bases at J, with 7 bases between the two ends. Germline CDR1 reads MNHEY; CDR2 reads SMNVEV (reference sequence). The CDR3 has 11 amino acids. The CDR3 bases are TGTGCCAGCAGTCGAGGCCACGAGCAGTACTTC. It encodes CASSRGHEQYF.

This clonotype was counted once. The chain recombines TRBV6-1 with TRBJ2-1; D might be TRBD2 (6 bases). Germline loops: CDR1 MNHNS, CDR2 SASEGT. The CDR3 runs 17 residues. Trimming took 0 bases from V and 0 from J, leaving 12 bases between them. The CDR3 loop is CASSEAGGGFSYNEQFF. The CDR3 nucleotides read TGTGCCAGCAGTGAAGCGGGAGGAGGCTTCTCCTACAATGAGCAGTTCTTC.

This chain links TRBV9 with TRBJ2-7; D uncertain. The germline V and J ends were trimmed by 0 bases and 3 bases, with 7 bases remaining between them. CDR3 length: 13 amino acids. CDR1 is SGDLS and CDR2 is YYNGEE in the germline V gene. CDR3 region: CASSVGEGYEQYF. CDR3 sequence (DNA): TGTGCCAGCAGCGTAGGCGAAGGCTACGAGCAGTACTTC. Full variable domain (outside the CDR3, taken from reference TRBV9 and TRBJ2-7): DSGVTQTPKHLITATGQRVTLRCSPRSGDLSVYWYQQSLDQGLQFLIQYYNGEERAKGNILERFSAQQFPDLHSELNLSSLELGDSALYFCASSVGEGYEQYFGPGTRLTVT.

The chain carries TRBV27 and TRBJ1-1, with a tentative D call TRBD1 (6 bases). V was cut by 3 bases and J by 3 bases, with 11 bases left in between. The CDR3 totals 14 residues. Germline CDR1 reads MNHEY; CDR2 reads SMNVEV (reference sequence). The chain's CDR3 is CASSFGTGYTEAFF. As DNA, the CDR3 is TGTGCCAGCAGTTTTGGCACAGGGTACACTGAAGCTTTCTTT.

This clonotype was detected only once. This chain uses TRBV5-5 with TRBJ1-1; 10 nucleotides align to TRBD1. The length of the CDR3 is 12 residues. Germline CDR1 and CDR2: SGHKS and YYEKEE (reference sequence). V was pared by 9 bases and J by 6 bases, with 5 bases of the junction left unmatched. The chain's CDR3 is CATRQGASEAFF. Written as DNA, the CDR3 is TGTGCCACGAGACAGGGGGCGTCTGAAGCTTTCTTT.

The chain has TRBV13 and TRBJ1-1; tentatively, D is TRBD1 (5 bases). V lost 6 bases, J lost 8 bases, and 10 bases lay in between. Germline V lookup: CDR1 PRHDT, CDR2 FYEKMQ (reference sequence). CDR3 size: 11 residues. Here the CDR3 reads CASSDRDEAFF. The CDR3 DNA is TGTGCCAGCAGTGACCGGGACGAAGCTTTCTTT.

The V and J genes are TRBV27 and TRBJ1-2; D perhaps matches TRBD1 (6 bases). The CDR3 spans 14 residues. Per the germline V gene, CDR1 is MNHEY and CDR2 is SMNVEV (reference sequence). Trimming pared 2 bases from V and 6 bases from J, leaving 13 bases between. CDR3 in DNA: TGTGCCAGCAGTTTAACCGGGACACTGAATGGCTACACCTTC. It translates to CASSLTGTLNGYTF.

The rearrangement joins TRBV29-1 to TRBJ2-7; the D gene is possibly TRBD2 (6 bases). Germline CDR1 reads SQVTM; CDR2 reads ANQGSEA. CDR3 length equals 13 residues. V lost 4 bases and J 6 bases, leaving 16 bases between the germline ends. CDR3 sequence: CSVVAGIIPEQYF. The CDR3 DNA follows: TGCAGCGTTGTGGCGGGAATAATTCCCGAGCAGTACTTC.

The rearrangement links TRBV7-8 to TRBJ1-2, with 10 bases identical to TRBD1. CDR1 is SGHVS and CDR2 is FQNEAQ in the germline V gene. V lost 2 bases to trimming and J lost 2 bases; unmatched junction nucleotides: 8. The CDR3 contains 17 residues. The CDR3 coding sequence is TGTGCCAGCAGCTTAAGGACGGGACAGGGGAGAAACTATGGCTACACCTTC. This codes for CASSLRTGQGRNYGYTF.

The chain is built from TRBV4-1 and TRBJ2-3; perhaps TRBD2 as D (5 bases). In germline, CDR1 is MGHRA, CDR2 YSYEKL. The CDR3 extends over 20 amino acids. With 0 bases removed from V and 1 base from J, the gap between germline ends came to 23 bases. CDR3 residues: CASSQDSVSGVIEGTDTQYF. The DNA for the CDR3 is TGCGCCAGCAGCCAAGATAGCGTTTCTGGGGTAATAGAGGGCACAGATACGCAGTATTTT.

The CDR3 nucleotides are TGTGCCAGCAGCTGGGACCCTTACGAGCAGTACTTC. Translated, it gives CASSWDPYEQYF. The chain recombines TRBV6-2 or TRBV6-3 with TRBJ2-7; D might be TRBD1 or TRBD2, each matching 5 bases. Trimming removed 6 bases from V and 4 bases from J, with 10 bases in between. This CDR3 has 12 residues. Germline loops: CDR1 MNHEY, CDR2 SVGEGT.

The J gene is TRBJ2-7, the V gene TRBV4-1; 7 bases align to TRBD1. The germline gives CDR1 MGHRA, CDR2 YSYEKL. Trimming took 4 bases from V and 2 from J; bases not matched to a gene: 8. The CDR3 covers 15 residues. The CDR3 nucleotides are TGCGCCAGCAGCCTAACACCGGGACAGACCTACGAGCAGTACTTC. This codes for CASSLTPGQTYEQYF.

The chain carries TRBV6-1 and TRBJ2-2; unclear D gene. The germline V gene has CDR1 MNHNS and CDR2 SASEGT. The CDR3 contains 13 residues. Trimming stripped 7 bases from V and 2 bases from J, with 8 bases between. CDR3: CASKQLNTGELFF. The CDR3 DNA is TGTGCCAGCAAACAGTTAAACACCGGGGAGCTGTTTTTT.

Only one count was recorded for this clonotype. The chain employs TRBV4-1 and TRBJ2-7; D is unclear. Germline CDR1 MGHRA, CDR2 YSYEKL. V was shortened by 0 bases and J by 3 bases, with 27 bases between the two germline ends. This CDR3 is built from 20 residues. The CDR3, as DNA: TGCGCCAGCAGCCAAGAAACCCCCTCGACGGAAGGATTGGGTAACTACGAGCAGTACTTC. This codes for CASSQETPSTEGLGNYEQYF.